This record covers a single T cell receptor (beta chain). This sample is drawn from a study of T cells of healthy individuals. Trimming took 0 bases from V and 4 from J; bases not matched to a gene: 9. This CDR3 comprises 19 residues. CDR1 and CDR2 from the germline V gene are KGHDR and SFDVKD. TCRdb fed the 5' RACE reads into MiXCR, producing one record per CDR3 protein. This table holds roughly 87,000 distinct CDR3 sequences, approximately 16% found once. The source of this sequence is a human donor in good health. The chain links TRBV24-1 to TRBJ2-2, with TRBD1 identical over 11 bases. The DNA of the CDR3 is TGTGCCACCAGTGATTTGCAGGCAGGACAGGGGGCGTTCACCGGGGAGCTGTTTTTT. As protein: CATSDLQAGQGAFTGELFF.